The present T cell receptor (beta chain) was sequenced within a study of cytomegalovirus exposure and HLA in healthy donors. Study-wide results and caveats: Cytomegalovirus status was reportedly diagnosed by the classifier with high sensitivity and specificity.

This clone showed up just once. Antigen: not known. The CDR3 length is 13 residues. With 0 bases removed from V and 3 bases from J, the gap between germline ends came to 5 bases. Germline CDR1 reads MGHDK; CDR2 reads SYGVNS. Profiled with immunoSEQ multiplex PCR; TCRdb holds only in-frame clones, not every one. The data contain some 130,000 clones, 89% of them singletons. This TCR derives from a woman younger than 35 in good health and CMV-seronegative. The specimen was PBMCs. The V call is TRBV25-1, the J call TRBJ1-1, with D unclear. CDR3 loop: CASSEYPDTEAFF. The CDR3 nucleotides read TGTGCCAGCAGTGAATATCCGGACACTGAAGCTTTCTTT.